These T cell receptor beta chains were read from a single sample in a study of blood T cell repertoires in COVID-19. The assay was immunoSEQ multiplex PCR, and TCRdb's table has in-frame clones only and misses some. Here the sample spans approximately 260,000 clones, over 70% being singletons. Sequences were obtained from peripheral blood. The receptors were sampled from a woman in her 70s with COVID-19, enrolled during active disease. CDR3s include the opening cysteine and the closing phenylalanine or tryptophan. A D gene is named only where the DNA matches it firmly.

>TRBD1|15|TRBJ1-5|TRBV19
CASSTRTGGSQPQHF
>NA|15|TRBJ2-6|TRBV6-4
CASSDWGAGANVLTF
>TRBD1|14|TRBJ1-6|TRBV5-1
CASRLQGVDSPLHF
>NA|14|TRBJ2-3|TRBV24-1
CATSDLGQTDTQYF
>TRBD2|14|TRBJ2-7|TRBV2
CASSERREINEQYF
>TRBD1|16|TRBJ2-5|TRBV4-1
CASSQDGTGVWETQYF
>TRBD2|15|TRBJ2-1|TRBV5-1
CASSLALAGAGEQFF
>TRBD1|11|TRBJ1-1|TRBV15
CATRQGHEAFF
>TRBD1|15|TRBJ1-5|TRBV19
CASRIDRGGNQPQHF
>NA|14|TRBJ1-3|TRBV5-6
CASSPTGSGNTIYF
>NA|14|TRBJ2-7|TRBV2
CASNSQGKSYEQYF
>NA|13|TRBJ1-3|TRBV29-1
CSVSGGSGNTIYF
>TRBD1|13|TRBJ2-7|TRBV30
CAWEGDRGSEQYF
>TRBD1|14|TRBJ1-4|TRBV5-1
CASSGGTGHEKLFF
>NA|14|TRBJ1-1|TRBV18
CASLWRERNTEAFF
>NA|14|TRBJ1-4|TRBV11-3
CASSFQPGGGKLFF
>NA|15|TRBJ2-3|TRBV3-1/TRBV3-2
CASSQNHRGTDTQYF
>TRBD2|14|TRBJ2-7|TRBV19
CASSGLAGGAVQYF
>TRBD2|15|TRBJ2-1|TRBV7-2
CASSLAASGSGEQFF
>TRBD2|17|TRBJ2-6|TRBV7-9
CASSFTGGPGGANVLTF
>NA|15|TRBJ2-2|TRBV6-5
CATDTGTTNTGELFF
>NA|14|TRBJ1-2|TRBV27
CASSFRAANYGYTF
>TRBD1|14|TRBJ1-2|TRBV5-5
CASSRGTENYGYTF
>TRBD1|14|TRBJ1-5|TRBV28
CASSTGENNQPQHF
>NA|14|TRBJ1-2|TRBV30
CAWSGGEDNYGYTF
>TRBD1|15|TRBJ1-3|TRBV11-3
CASSPGQGTGNTIYF
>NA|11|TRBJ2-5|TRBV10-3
CATLQGETQYF
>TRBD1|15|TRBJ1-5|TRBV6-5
CASTSSQGQGQPQHF
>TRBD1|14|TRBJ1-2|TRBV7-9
CASSPGQGYYGYTF
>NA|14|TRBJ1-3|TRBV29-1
CSVVGGNSGNTIYF
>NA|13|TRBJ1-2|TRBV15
CATSREALYGYTF
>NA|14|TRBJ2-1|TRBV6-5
CASSYRQGLNEQFF
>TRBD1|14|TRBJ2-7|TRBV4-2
CASSPGQGAVEQYF
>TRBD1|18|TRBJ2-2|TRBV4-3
CASSQGQGRPPYTGELFF
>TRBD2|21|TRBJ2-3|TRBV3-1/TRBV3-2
CASSQEPFWVAGGFGTDTQYF
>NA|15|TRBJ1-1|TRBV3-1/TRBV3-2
CASRKRQALNTEAFF